This TCR beta chain was sequenced during a study of PD-L1 blockade in urothelial cancer. About the study: Males with urothelial cancer arising in the bladder constituted most of the 29 patients. Patients had received 0 to 3 prior chemotherapy regimens. Each blood sample yielded a median of around 150,000 T cells.

Method: immunoSEQ multiplex PCR; TCRdb's copy keeps in-frame clones and lacks some. The sample records about 49,000 clones, 79% being singletons. The time point was: pretreatment peripheral blood. The CDR3 spans 16 residues. Per the germline V gene, CDR1 is PRHDT and CDR2 is FYEKMQ (reference sequence). V lost 4 bases, J lost 0 bases, and 6 bases stayed unmatched. The study, taken as a whole, reports: Having blood TCR clonality under the median before treatment predicted better survival.

This clone was picked up one time. Its antigen is not known. V is TRBV13 and J is TRBJ2-1, with 7 positions matching TRBD2. This material consisted of PBMCs, taken around atezolizumab (anti-PD-L1) treatment. The sequence came from a man in his 70s with urothelial cancer. The CDR3 DNA reads TGTGCCAGCAGCTCCTTACTAGCGTCCTCCTACAATGAGCAGTTCTTC. It codes for CASSSLLASSYNEQFF.